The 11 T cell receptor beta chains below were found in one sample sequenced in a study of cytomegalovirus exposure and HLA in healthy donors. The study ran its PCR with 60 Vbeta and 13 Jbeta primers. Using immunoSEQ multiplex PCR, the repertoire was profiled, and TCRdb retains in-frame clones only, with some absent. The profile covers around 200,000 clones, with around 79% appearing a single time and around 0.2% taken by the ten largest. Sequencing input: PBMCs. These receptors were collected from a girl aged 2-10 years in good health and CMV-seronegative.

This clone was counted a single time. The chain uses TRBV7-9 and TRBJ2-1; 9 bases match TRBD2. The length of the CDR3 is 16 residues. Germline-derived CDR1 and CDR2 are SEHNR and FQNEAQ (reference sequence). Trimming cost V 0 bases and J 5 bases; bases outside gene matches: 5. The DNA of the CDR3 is TGTGCCAGCAGCTTAGCCCGGACTAGCGTGGACAATGAGCAGTTCTTC. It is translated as CASSLARTSVDNEQFF.

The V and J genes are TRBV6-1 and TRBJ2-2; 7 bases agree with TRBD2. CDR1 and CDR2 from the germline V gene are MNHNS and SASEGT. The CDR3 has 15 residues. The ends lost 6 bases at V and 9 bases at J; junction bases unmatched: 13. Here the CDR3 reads CASSLNRDYKRELFF. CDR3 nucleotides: TGTGCCAGCAGCCTAAACCGGGACTATAAAAGGGAGCTGTTTTTT.

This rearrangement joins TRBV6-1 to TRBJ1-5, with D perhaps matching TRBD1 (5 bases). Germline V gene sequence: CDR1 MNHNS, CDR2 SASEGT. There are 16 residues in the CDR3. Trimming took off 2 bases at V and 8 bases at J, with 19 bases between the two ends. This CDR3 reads CASSESRAWAWKPQHF. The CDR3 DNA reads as TGTGCCAGCAGTGAAAGCAGGGCTTGGGCTTGGAAGCCCCAGCATTTT.

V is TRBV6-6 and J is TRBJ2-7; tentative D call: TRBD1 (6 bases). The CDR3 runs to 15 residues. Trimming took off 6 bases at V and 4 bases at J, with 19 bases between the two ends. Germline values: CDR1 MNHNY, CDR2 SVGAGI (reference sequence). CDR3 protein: CASRESKGGEYEQYF. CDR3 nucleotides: TGTGCCAGCAGAGAAAGTAAAGGGGGTGAATACGAGCAGTACTTC.

CDR3 in DNA: TGTGCCAGCAGTTTACGGAGGGCCAACACCGGGGAGCTGTTTTTT. Protein product: CASSLRRANTGELFF. The chain recombines TRBV28 with TRBJ2-2; D possibly corresponds to TRBD2 (6 bases). Germline V lookup: CDR1 MDHEN, CDR2 SYDVKM. The CDR3 extends over 15 amino acids. Deletions cut 2 bases from V and 2 bases from J, with 9 bases between.

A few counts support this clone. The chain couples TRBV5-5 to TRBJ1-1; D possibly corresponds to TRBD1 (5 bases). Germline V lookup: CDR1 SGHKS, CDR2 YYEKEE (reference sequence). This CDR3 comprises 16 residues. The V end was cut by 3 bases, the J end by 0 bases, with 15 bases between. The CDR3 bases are TGTGCCAGCAGCTCTTTCTCGACAGTTATGAACACTGAAGCTTTCTTT. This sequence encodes CASSSFSTVMNTEAFF.

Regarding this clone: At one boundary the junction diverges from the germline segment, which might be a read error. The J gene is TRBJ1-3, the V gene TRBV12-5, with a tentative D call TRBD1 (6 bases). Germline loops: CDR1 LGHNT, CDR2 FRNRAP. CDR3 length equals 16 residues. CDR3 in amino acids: CASGLYTGFSGSTIYF. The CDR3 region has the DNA TGTGCTAGTGGTTTGTATACAGGGTTCTCTGGAAGCACCATATATTTT. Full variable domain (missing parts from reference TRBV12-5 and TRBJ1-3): DARVTQTPRHKVTEMGQEVTMRCQPILGHNTVFWYRQTMMQGLELLAYFRNRAPLDDSGMPKDRFSAEMPDATLATLKIQPSEPRDSAVYFCASGLYTGFSGSTIYFGEGSWLTVV.

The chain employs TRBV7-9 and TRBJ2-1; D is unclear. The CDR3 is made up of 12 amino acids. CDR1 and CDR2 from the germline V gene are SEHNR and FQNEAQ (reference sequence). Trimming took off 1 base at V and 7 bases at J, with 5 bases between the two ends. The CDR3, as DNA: TGTGCCAGCAGCTTAGACAGAAATGAGCAGTTCTTC. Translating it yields CASSLDRNEQFF.

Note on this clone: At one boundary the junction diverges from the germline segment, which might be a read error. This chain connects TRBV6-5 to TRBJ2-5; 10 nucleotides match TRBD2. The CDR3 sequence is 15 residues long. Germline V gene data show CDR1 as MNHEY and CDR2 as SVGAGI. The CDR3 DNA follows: TGTGCCAGCGGTTACTGGACTAGCGGTGGAGAGACCCAGTACTTC. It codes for CASGYWTSGGETQYF.

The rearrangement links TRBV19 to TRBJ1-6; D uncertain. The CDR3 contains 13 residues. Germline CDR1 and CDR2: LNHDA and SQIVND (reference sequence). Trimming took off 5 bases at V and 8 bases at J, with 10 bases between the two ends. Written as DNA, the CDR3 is TGTGCCAGTAGTGGGCAGCCATATTCACCCCTCCACTTT. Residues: CASSGQPYSPLHF.

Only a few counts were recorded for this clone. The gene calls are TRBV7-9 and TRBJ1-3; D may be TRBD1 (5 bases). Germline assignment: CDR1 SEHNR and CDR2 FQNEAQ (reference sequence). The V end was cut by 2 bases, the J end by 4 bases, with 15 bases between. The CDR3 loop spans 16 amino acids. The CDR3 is CASSLPGGGSGNTIYF. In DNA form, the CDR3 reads TGTGCCAGCAGCTTACCGGGGGGGGGTTCCGGAAACACCATATATTTT.